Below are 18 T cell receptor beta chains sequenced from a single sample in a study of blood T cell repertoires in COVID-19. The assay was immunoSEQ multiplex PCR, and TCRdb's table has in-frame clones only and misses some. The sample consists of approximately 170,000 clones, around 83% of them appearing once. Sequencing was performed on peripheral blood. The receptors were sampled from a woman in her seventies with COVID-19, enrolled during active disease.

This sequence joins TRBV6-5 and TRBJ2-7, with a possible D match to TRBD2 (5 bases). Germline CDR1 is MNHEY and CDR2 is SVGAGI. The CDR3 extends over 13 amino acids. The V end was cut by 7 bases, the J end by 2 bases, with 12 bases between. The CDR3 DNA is TGTGCCAGCAAGAGAGGGTTCCCCTACGAGCAGTACTTC. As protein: CASKRGFPYEQYF.

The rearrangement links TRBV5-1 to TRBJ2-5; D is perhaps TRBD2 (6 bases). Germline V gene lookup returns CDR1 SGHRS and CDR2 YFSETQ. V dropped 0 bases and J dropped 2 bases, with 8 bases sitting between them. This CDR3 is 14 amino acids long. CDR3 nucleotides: TGCGCCAGCAGCTTGGGGACTAATCAAGAGACCCAGTACTTC. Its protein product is CASSLGTNQETQYF.

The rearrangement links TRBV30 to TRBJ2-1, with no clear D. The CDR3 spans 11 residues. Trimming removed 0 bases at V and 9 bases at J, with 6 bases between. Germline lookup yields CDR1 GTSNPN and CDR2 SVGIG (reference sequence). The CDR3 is CAWSVGIEQFF. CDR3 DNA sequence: TGTGCCTGGAGTGTGGGCATTGAGCAGTTCTTC.

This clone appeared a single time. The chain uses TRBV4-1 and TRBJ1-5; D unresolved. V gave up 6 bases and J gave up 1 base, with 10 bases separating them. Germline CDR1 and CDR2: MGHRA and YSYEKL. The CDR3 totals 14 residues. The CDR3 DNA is TGCGCCAGCAGTCGAGACATAAGCAATCAGCCCCAGCATTTT. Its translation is CASSRDISNQPQHF.

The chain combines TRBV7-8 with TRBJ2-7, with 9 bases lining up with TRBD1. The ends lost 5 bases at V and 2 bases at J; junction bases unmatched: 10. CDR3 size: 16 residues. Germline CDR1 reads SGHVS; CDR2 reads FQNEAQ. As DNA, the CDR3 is TGTGCCAGCAGCGTAGGACAGGGGACAAGGGCCTACGAGCAGTACTTC. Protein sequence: CASSVGQGTRAYEQYF.

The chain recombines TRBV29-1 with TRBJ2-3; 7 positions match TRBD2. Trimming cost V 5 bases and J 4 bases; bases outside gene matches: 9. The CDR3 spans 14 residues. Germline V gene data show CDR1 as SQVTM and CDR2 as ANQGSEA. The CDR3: CSVSGGSRADTQYF. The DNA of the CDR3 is TGCAGCGTTTCAGGCGGGAGTAGGGCAGATACGCAGTATTTT.

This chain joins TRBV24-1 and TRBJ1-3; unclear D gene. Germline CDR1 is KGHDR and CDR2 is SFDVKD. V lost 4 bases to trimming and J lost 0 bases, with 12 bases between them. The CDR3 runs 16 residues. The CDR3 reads CATSELPGVSGNTIYF. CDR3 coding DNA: TGTGCCACCAGTGAGTTACCGGGAGTCTCTGGAAACACCATATATTTT.

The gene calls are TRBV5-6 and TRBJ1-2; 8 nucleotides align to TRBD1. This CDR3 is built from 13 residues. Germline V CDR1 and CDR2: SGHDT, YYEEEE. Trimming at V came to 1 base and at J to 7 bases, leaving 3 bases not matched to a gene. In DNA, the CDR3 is TGTGCCAGCAGCTTGCGACAGGGGACTGGCTACACCTTC. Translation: CASSLRQGTGYTF.

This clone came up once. The DNA of the CDR3 is TGTGCCAGCAGTTACAAATTGGGACAGGGGGTTAGCAATCAGCCCCAGCATTTT. This gives the protein CASSYKLGQGVSNQPQHF. J is TRBJ1-5 and V is TRBV6-2 or TRBV6-3, with TRBD1 matching 11 bases. The V and J ends lost 2 bases and 0 bases, in that order; junction bases with no gene match: 6. The CDR3 covers 18 residues. Germline assignment: CDR1 MNHEY and CDR2 SVGEGT.

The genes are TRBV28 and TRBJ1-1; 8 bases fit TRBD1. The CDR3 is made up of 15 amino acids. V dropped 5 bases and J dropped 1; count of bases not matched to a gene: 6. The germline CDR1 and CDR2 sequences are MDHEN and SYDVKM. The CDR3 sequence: CASSPPGQGNTEAFF. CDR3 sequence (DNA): TGTGCCAGCAGTCCCCCAGGACAGGGGAACACTGAAGCTTTCTTT.

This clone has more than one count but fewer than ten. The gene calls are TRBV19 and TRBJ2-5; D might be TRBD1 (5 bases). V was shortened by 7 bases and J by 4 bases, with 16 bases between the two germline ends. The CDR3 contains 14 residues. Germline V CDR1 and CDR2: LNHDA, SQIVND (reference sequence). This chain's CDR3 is CASTGRQGGETQYF. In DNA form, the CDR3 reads TGTGCCAGTACTGGGCGCCAGGGCGGAGAGACCCAGTACTTC.

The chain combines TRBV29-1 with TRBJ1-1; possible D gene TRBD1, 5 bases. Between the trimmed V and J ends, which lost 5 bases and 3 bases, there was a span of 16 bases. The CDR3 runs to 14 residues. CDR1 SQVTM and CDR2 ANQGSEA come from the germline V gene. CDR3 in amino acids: CSVLGVGGDTEAFF. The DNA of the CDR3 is TGCAGCGTTCTAGGGGTAGGCGGGGACACTGAAGCTTTCTTT.

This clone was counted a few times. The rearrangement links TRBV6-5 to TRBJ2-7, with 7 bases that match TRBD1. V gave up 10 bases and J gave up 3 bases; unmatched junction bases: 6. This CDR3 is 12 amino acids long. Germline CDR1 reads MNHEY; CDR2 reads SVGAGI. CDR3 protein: CATRQGYYEQYF. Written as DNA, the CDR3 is TGTGCCACCCGACAGGGATACTACGAGCAGTACTTC.

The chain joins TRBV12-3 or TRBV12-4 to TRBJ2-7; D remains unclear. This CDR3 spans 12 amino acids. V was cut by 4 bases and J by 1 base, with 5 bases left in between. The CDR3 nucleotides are TGTGCCAGCAGTTACGGGTCCTACGAGCAGTACTTC. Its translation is CASSYGSYEQYF.

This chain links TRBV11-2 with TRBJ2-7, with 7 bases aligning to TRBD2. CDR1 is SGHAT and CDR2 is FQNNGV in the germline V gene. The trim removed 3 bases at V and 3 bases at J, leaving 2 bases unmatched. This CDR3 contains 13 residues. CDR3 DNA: TGTGCCAGCAGCTTGGGGGGGTTCTACGAGCAGTACTTC. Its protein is CASSLGGFYEQYF.

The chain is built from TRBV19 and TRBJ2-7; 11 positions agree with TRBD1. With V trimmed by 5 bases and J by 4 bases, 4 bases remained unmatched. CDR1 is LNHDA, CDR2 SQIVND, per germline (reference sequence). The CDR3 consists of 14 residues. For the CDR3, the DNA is TGTGCCAGTAGTCTGGGACAGGGGGTGTACGAGCAGTACTTC. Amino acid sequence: CASSLGQGVYEQYF.

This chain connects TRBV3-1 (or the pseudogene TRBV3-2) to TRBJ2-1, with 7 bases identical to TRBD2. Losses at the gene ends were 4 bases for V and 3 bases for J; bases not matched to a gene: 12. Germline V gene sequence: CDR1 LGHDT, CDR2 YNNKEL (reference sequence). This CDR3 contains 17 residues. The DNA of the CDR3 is TGTGCCAGCAGCCCACTTGGGGCGGGAGAGAACTACAATGAGCAGTTCTTC. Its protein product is CASSPLGAGENYNEQFF.

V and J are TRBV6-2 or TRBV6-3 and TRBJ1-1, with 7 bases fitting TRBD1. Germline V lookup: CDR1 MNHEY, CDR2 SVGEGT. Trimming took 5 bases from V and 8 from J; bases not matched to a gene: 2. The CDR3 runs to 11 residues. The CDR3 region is CASSGTVEAFF. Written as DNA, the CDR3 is TGTGCCAGCAGTGGGACAGTGGAAGCTTTCTTT.